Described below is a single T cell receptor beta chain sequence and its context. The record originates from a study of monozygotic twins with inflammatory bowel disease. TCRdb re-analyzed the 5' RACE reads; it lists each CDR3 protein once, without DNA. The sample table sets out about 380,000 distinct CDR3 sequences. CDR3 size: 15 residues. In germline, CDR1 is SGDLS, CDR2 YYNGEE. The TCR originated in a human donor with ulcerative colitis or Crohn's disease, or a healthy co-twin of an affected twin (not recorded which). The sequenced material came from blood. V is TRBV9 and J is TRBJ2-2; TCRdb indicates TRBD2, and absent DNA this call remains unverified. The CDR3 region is CASSGTTLFGGELFF.